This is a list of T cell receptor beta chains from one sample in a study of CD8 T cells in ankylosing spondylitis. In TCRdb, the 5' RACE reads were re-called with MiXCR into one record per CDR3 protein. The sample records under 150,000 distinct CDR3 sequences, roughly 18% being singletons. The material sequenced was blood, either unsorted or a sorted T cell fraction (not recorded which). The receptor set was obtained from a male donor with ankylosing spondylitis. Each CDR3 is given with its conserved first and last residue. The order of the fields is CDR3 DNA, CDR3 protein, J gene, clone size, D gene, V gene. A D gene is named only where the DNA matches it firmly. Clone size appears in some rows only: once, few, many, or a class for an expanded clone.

DNA: TGTGCCAGCAGGGGAGCGGGAGAAGGCTACACCTTC
CDR3: CASRGAGEGYTF
J: TRBJ1-2
size: .
D: .
V: TRBV27

DNA: TGTGCCAGCATTGGGGCAGGGGGAGGCACAGATACGCAGTATTTT
CDR3: CASIGAGGGTDTQYF
J: TRBJ2-3
size: .
D: TRBD1
V: TRBV2

DNA: TGTGCCAGCAGCAGCCGGACAGGAAGCTCCTACAATGAGCAGTTCTTC
CDR3: CASSSRTGSSYNEQFF
J: TRBJ2-1
size: .
D: TRBD1
V: TRBV13

DNA: TGTGCCTGGAGCTTCAGGAGCTCCTACGAGCAGTACTTC
CDR3: CAWSFRSSYEQYF
J: TRBJ2-7
size: .
D: .
V: TRBV30

DNA: TGCAGTGCTAGAGAAGCACCCCACATTGGCCCTTTCACAGATACGCAGTATTTT
CDR3: CSAREAPHIGPFTDTQYF
J: TRBJ2-3
size: many
D: .
V: TRBV20-1

DNA: TGTGCCAGCTGGGGAGGGAGTGACGATACGCAGTATTTT
CDR3: CASWGGSDDTQYF
J: TRBJ2-3
size: few
D: TRBD2
V: TRBV5-6

DNA: TGTGCCACCAGCAGAGATGCCCTAATCAGGGGTGGAGAGACCCAGTACTTC
CDR3: CATSRDALIRGGETQYF
J: TRBJ2-5
size: few
D: .
V: TRBV15

DNA: TGTGCCAGCAGCTCCTCGACAGACACCTACGAGCAGTACTTC
CDR3: CASSSSTDTYEQYF
J: TRBJ2-7
size: many
D: .
V: TRBV7-9

DNA: TGTGCCAGCAGTCAGGGTCCGAACACTGAAGCTTTCTTT
CDR3: CASSQGPNTEAFF
J: TRBJ1-1
size: .
D: .
V: TRBV6-6

DNA: TGTGCCAGCAGTTCCTTAACTAGCGGGAGTCAGAACACCGGGGAGCTGTTTTTT
CDR3: CASSSLTSGSQNTGELFF
J: TRBJ2-2
size: few
D: TRBD2
V: TRBV12-3/TRBV12-4

DNA: TGTGCCAGCAGTTCAGTTCGACAGGCGACCTACAATGAGCAGTTCTTC
CDR3: CASSSVRQATYNEQFF
J: TRBJ2-1
size: few
D: .
V: TRBV12-3/TRBV12-4